These 19 T cell receptor beta chains were all obtained from the same sample, sequenced in a study of blood T cell repertoires in COVID-19. The data were produced by immunoSEQ multiplex PCR, yet TCRdb's version contains in-frame clones alone and is incomplete. The data contain tens of thousands of clones, around 85% of them singletons. The sample consisted of peripheral blood. The receptors derive from an elderly woman with acute or convalescent COVID-19.

DNA of the CDR3: TGTGCCAGTAGTACACAGGGGGGGTTGTACGAGCAGTACTTC. It encodes CASSTQGGLYEQYF. The genes are TRBV19 and TRBJ2-7; D may be TRBD1 (8 bases). The CDR3 consists of 14 residues. Trimming removed 4 bases from V and 4 bases from J, with 14 bases in between. CDR1 is LNHDA and CDR2 is SQIVND in the germline V gene (reference sequence).

V usage is TRBV5-1 and J usage is TRBJ2-2, with 7 bases lining up with TRBD2. Losses at the gene ends were 2 bases for V and 5 bases for J; bases not matched to a gene: 6. CDR3 length equals 15 residues. Germline V CDR1 and CDR2: SGHRS, YFSETQ. The CDR3 sequence is CASSFSGERTGELFF. Written as DNA, the CDR3 is TGCGCCAGCAGCTTCAGCGGGGAACGGACCGGGGAGCTGTTTTTT.

This clone has more than one count but fewer than ten. CDR3 residues: CAWRDRGEDGYTF. For the CDR3, the DNA is TGTGCCTGGAGGGATCGGGGGGAGGATGGCTACACCTTC. The chain has TRBV30 and TRBJ1-2; the D gene is possibly TRBD1 (5 bases). This CDR3 has 13 residues. CDR1 and CDR2 (germline): GTSNPN, SVGIG (reference sequence). V lost 3 bases, J lost 6 bases, and 14 bases lay in between. Filled out from reference TRBV30 and TRBJ1-2, the complete variable domain reads SQTIHQWPATLVQPVGSPLSLECTVEGTSNPNLYWYRQAAGRGLQLLFYSVGIGQISSEVPQNLSASRPQDRQFILSSKKLLLSDSGFYLCAWRDRGEDGYTFGSGTRLTVV.

This chain joins TRBV6-6 and TRBJ1-1; unclear D gene. CDR1 MNHNY and CDR2 SVGAGI come from the germline V gene (reference sequence). V was pared by 6 bases and J by 3 bases, with 14 bases between. CDR3 length equals 14 residues. The CDR3 DNA reads as TGTGCCAGCAGCCCCCATCAGGAGGACACTGAAGCTTTCTTT. It encodes CASSPHQEDTEAFF.

CDR3: CASSSRQATNEKLFF. Written as DNA, the CDR3 is TGTGCCAGCAGTTCCAGACAAGCAACTAATGAAAAACTGTTTTTT. V is TRBV6-5 and J is TRBJ1-4; the D is unclear. The ends were cut back, 4 bases at V and 0 bases at J, with 9 bases in the middle. Looked up from germline, CDR1 is MNHEY and CDR2 is SVGAGI. CDR3 length: 15 amino acids.

This rearrangement joins TRBV9 to TRBJ2-4; 9 bases align to TRBD1. The CDR3 is 15 residues long. Per the germline V gene, CDR1 is SGDLS and CDR2 is YYNGEE. V dropped 4 bases and J dropped 6; count of bases not matched to a gene: 8. The CDR3: CASSKGTGPLNIQYF. DNA for the CDR3: TGTGCCAGCAGCAAGGGGACAGGGCCATTAAACATTCAGTACTTC.

V and J are TRBV10-3 and TRBJ1-1, with D tentatively TRBD1 (6 bases). CDR1 is ENHRY, CDR2 SYGVKD, per germline. The germline V and J ends were trimmed by 3 bases and 3 bases, with 17 bases remaining between them. The CDR3 contains 16 residues. This chain's CDR3 is CAISEAVGGLDTEAFF. The DNA of the CDR3 is TGTGCCATCAGTGAAGCGGTTGGGGGCCTTGACACTGAAGCTTTCTTT.

This CDR3 reads CASAWGQVNTEAFF. The CDR3 nucleotides are TGTGCCAGTGCTTGGGGACAGGTCAACACTGAAGCTTTCTTT. The chain joins TRBV28 to TRBJ1-1, with 8 bases matching TRBD1. CDR1 and CDR2 (germline): MDHEN, SYDVKM. With V trimmed by 9 bases and J by 2 bases, 8 bases remained unmatched. CDR3 length: 14 residues.

This clone was observed a single time. The gene calls are TRBV6-2 or TRBV6-3 and TRBJ2-1; the match to TRBD2 covers 8 bases. Losses at the gene ends were 1 base for V and 0 bases for J; bases not matched to a gene: 5. The germline V gene has CDR1 MNHEY and CDR2 SVGEGT. The CDR3 loop spans 17 amino acids. The CDR3 bases are TGTGCCAGCAGTTACTGGGGTAGCGGGGCCTCCTACAATGAGCAGTTCTTC. Translating gives CASSYWGSGASYNEQFF.

The rearrangement uses TRBV6-6 and TRBJ2-6; 10 nucleotides match TRBD1. V shed 5 bases and J 0 bases; nucleotides not matched to a gene: 4. The CDR3 runs 17 residues. Germline CDR1 is MNHNY and CDR2 is SVGAGI (reference sequence). The CDR3 sequence: CASSRDRGLSGANVLTF. Here the CDR3 DNA reads TGTGCCAGCAGTCGGGACAGGGGACTCTCTGGGGCCAACGTCCTGACTTTC.

This chain joins TRBV4-1 and TRBJ2-1, with 7 nucleotides matching TRBD1. Germline V gives CDR1 MGHRA, CDR2 YSYEKL. The J segment lost 4 bases and the V segment lost 4 bases, leaving 10 bases of the junction unmatched. This CDR3 is built from 16 residues. For the CDR3, the DNA is TGCGCCAGCAGCCGCCAAACAGGGGAGTTTTACAATGAGCAGTTCTTC. The encoded protein is CASSRQTGEFYNEQFF.

This chain connects TRBV13 to TRBJ2-2; D perhaps matches TRBD2 (5 bases). Germline CDR1 PRHDT, CDR2 FYEKMQ (reference sequence). CDR3 length equals 13 residues. V was clipped by 2 bases and J by 7 bases, with 8 bases between them. The DNA of the CDR3 is TGTGCCAGCAGCTTAACGGGGATCGGGGAGCTGTTTTTT. Amino acids: CASSLTGIGELFF.

The V gene is TRBV20-1, the J gene TRBJ2-1; maybe TRBD1 (5 bases). Trimming removed 3 bases from V and 7 bases from J, with 10 bases in between. The CDR3 consists of 12 residues. In germline, CDR1 is DFQATT, CDR2 SNEGSKA (reference sequence). DNA of the CDR3: TGCAGTGCTAGTCGACAGAGGAATGAGCAGTTCTTC. Translated: CSASRQRNEQFF.

The chain recombines TRBV11-2 with TRBJ1-1; 7 bases map to TRBD1. This CDR3 region has 14 residues. Unmatched junction bases numbered 4, after V lost 5 bases and J lost 1 base. Per germline, CDR1 SGHAT and CDR2 FQNNGV. CDR3 residues: CASSKDRQNTEAFF. In nucleotides, the CDR3 is TGTGCCAGCAGCAAGGACAGGCAGAACACTGAAGCTTTCTTT.

The CDR3 protein is CASSPSRDNNYGYTF. CDR3 DNA: TGTGCCAGCAGCCCTTCCCGGGACAATAACTATGGCTACACCTTC. This chain joins TRBV3-1 (or the pseudogene TRBV3-2) and TRBJ1-2, with D possibly matching TRBD1 (6 bases). This CDR3 is 15 amino acids long. CDR1 and CDR2 (germline): LGHDT, YNNKEL (reference sequence). V gave up 4 bases and J gave up 1 base, with 13 bases separating them.

The chain has TRBV5-1 and TRBJ2-7; D is perhaps TRBD1 (5 bases). The CDR3 is 14 amino acids. Trimming cost V 6 bases and J 3 bases, with 16 bases left between them. Germline V gives CDR1 SGHRS, CDR2 YFSETQ. CDR3 loop: CASTLGQGLYEQYF. The CDR3 region has the DNA TGCGCCAGCACCTTAGGACAAGGGCTCTACGAGCAGTACTTC.

This chain links TRBV7-9 with TRBJ1-4; D gene ambiguous. The V gene lost 11 bases and the J gene lost 4 bases, with 17 bases spanning the gap. CDR1 SEHNR and CDR2 FQNEAQ come from the germline V gene (reference sequence). This CDR3 comprises 14 residues. As DNA, the CDR3 is TGTGCCGGGAGTGACCGCGTTAATAATGAAAAACTGTTTTTT. It is translated as CAGSDRVNNEKLFF.

The V gene is TRBV7-2, the J gene TRBJ2-1; 11 positions agree with TRBD2. Losses at the gene ends were 4 bases for V and 6 bases for J; bases not matched to a gene: 5. CDR1 and CDR2 (germline): SGHTA, FQGNSA. The CDR3 length is 15 residues. CDR3 sequence reads: CASSSTSGSGNEQFF. The CDR3, as DNA: TGTGCCAGCAGCTCCACTAGCGGGAGTGGCAATGAGCAGTTCTTC.

The chain combines TRBV7-6 with TRBJ2-3; tentative D call: TRBD2 (7 bases). The V end was cut by 3 bases, the J end by 5 bases, with 15 bases between. CDR3 length: 15 amino acids. From germline, CDR1 is SGHVS and CDR2 FNYEAQ. CDR3 nucleotide sequence: TGTGCCAGCAGCTTGGCGGGGGCGATGGGAGATACGCAGTATTTT. Protein sequence: CASSLAGAMGDTQYF.